The source of this T cell receptor (beta chain) is a study of blood T cell repertoires in COVID-19. This clone came up once. The participants were between roughly 18 and 100 years old and came from under 25 US areas. In the source study's methods: Using reference gene primer amplification, nucleated cell counts were estimated. The repertoire was sequenced with immunoSEQ multiplex PCR; TCRdb's copy has only in-frame clones and lacks some. V, J and clone size derive from that table, while D and trimming were established from the DNA sequence. The table includes under 200,000 clones, 84% detected once. The clonotype originates from a woman between 50 and 59 years old who had recovered from COVID-19. Sequenced material: PBMCs or T cells enriched from blood (not recorded which).

CDR3 nucleotide sequence: TGCGCCAGCAGCTTAAGCGGGATCTACGAGCAGTACTTC. It codes for CASSLSGIYEQYF. This chain connects TRBV5-1 to TRBJ2-7; 7 positions agree with TRBD2. The junction had 2 bases not matched to a gene; V was cut back by 2 bases and J by 3 bases. Germline V gene data show CDR1 as SGHRS and CDR2 as YFSETQ. This CDR3 region has 13 residues. Full variable domain (missing parts from reference TRBV5-1 and TRBJ2-7): KAGVTQTPRYLIKTRGQQVTLSCSPISGHRSVSWYQQTPGQGLQFLFEYFSETQRNKGNFPGRFSGRQFSNSRSEMNVSTLELGDSALYLCASSLSGIYEQYFGPGTRLTVT.